This T cell receptor beta chain was sequenced for a study of blood T cell repertoires in COVID-19. Only in-frame clones appear in the TCRdb table, and some are missing; sequencing was by immunoSEQ multiplex PCR. The sample lists under 150,000 clones; 80% to 85% were seen once. Trimming left V 0 bases short and J 7 bases short, with 9 bases between. The CDR3 has 14 amino acids. Per the germline V gene, CDR1 is MGHRA and CDR2 is YSYEKL. Sequences were obtained from peripheral blood. The receptor comes from a human donor in a cohort sampled during active COVID-19. The gene calls are TRBV4-1 and TRBJ2-2, with D tentatively TRBD1 (7 bases). CDR3 bases: TGCGCCAGCAGCCAAGACAGGGGGGACGGGGAGCTGTTTTTT. Translation: CASSQDRGDGELFF.